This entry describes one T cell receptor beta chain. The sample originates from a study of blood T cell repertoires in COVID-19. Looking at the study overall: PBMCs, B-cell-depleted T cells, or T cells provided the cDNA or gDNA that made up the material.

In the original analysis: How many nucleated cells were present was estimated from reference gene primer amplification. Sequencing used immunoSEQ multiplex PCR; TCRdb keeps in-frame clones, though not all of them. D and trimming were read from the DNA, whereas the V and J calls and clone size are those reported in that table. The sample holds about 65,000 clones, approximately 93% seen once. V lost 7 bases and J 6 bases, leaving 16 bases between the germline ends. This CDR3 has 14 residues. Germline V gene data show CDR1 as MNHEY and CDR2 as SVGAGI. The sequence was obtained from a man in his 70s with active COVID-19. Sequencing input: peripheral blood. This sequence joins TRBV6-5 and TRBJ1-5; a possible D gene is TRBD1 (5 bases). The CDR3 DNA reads TGTGCCAGCATCCTCCTCCAGGGCTCTCAGCCCCAGCATTTT. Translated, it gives CASILLQGSQPQHF.